Given below is one T cell receptor beta chain in context. V trimming: 7 bases; J trimming: 5 bases; junction bases outside the gene matches: 9. The CDR3 has 15 residues. Looked up from germline, CDR1 is SEHNR and CDR2 is FQNEAQ (reference sequence). The source of the sample is a study of T-cell memory formation after mild COVID-19. TCRdb re-called the 5' RACE reads with MiXCR, one entry per CDR3 protein. The table records under 300,000 distinct CDR3 sequences, 7.5% to 9.5% of them present only once. This rearrangement joins TRBV7-9 to TRBJ2-4; TRBD2 matches 9 bases. The sample was PBMCs or a T cell subset sorted from them (not recorded which). This sequence originates from a man between 18 and 35 years old who had mild COVID-19 (a few samples of this study predate the infection). Cell type and time point are not known. CDR3 DNA: TGTGCCAGCACCCCTCTTAGACTAGCGGAAAACATTCAGTACTTC. The encoded protein is CASTPLRLAENIQYF.